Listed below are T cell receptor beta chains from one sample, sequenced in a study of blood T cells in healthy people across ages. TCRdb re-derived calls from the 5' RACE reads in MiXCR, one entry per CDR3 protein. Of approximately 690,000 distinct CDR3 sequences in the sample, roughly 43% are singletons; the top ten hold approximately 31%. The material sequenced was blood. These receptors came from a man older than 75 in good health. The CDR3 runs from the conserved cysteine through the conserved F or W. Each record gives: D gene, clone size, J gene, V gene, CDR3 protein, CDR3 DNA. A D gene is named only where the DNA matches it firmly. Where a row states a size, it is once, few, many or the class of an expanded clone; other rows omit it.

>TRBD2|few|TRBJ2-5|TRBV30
CAWSKGLQETQYF
TGTGCCTGGAGCAAGGGACTACAGGAGACCCAGTACTTC
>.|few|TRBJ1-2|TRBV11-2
CASSKGMFYGYTF
TGTGCCAGCAGCAAAGGCATGTTCTATGGCTACACCTTC
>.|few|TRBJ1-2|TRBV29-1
CSVEKGSHYGYTF
TGCAGCGTTGAAAAGGGGAGCCACTATGGCTACACCTTC
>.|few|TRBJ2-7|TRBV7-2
CASSLQGTDEQYF
TGTGCCAGCAGCTTACAGGGCACGGACGAGCAGTACTTC
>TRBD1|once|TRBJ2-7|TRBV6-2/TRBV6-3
CASSYGTVSNEQYF
TGTGCCAGCAGTTACGGGACAGTATCGAACGAGCAGTACTTC
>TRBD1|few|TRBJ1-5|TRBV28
CASRNQGASNQPQHF
TGTGCCAGCAGAAACCAGGGGGCGAGCAATCAGCCCCAGCATTTT
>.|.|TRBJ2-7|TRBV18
CASSPGGSGRASYEQYF
TGTGCCAGCTCACCAGGGGGGAGCGGAAGGGCCTCCTACGAGCAGTACTTC
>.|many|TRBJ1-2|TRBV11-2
CASSQHLDGYTF
TGTGCCAGCAGCCAACACCTGGATGGCTACACCTTC
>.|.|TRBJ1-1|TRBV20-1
CSALRTGTLEAFF
TGCAGTGCTTTACGAACCGGGACACTAGAAGCTTTCTTT
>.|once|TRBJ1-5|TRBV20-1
CSAKGYKGQPQHF
TGCAGTGCTAAGGGGTATAAGGGTCAACCCCAGCATTTT
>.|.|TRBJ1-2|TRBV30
CAWSGQFDYGYTF
TGTGCCTGGAGTGGACAGTTTGACTATGGCTACACCTTC
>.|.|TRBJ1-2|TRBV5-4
CASSVEAAGSGYTF
TGTGCCAGCAGCGTGGAGGCAGCGGGGTCGGGCTACACCTTC
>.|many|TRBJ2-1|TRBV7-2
CASSFTGSNEQFF
TGTGCCAGCAGCTTCACAGGGTCAAATGAGCAGTTCTTC
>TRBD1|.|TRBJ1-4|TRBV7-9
CASYRTGQATNEKLFF
TGTGCCAGCTACCGGACAGGGCAAGCAACTAATGAAAAACTGTTTTTT
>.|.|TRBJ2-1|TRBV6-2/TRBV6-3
CASVGRGLFVDEQFF
TGTGCCAGCGTCGGTAGAGGGTTATTCGTCGATGAGCAGTTCTTC
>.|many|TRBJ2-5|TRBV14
CASSQDFTNQETQYF
TGTGCCAGCAGCCAAGATTTCACAAACCAAGAGACCCAGTACTTC
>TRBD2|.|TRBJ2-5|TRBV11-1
CASGLAPIETQYF
TGTGCCAGCGGACTAGCGCCCATAGAGACCCAGTACTTC
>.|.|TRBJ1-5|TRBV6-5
CASNIFRESNQPQHF
TGTGCCAGCAATATCTTCCGGGAGTCCAATCAGCCCCAGCATTTT
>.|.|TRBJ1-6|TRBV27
CASRRGAYYNSPLHF
TGTGCCAGCAGGCGAGGCGCCTACTATAATTCACCCCTCCACTTT
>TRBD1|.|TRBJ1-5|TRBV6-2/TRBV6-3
CASNHGQGAFGNQPQHF
TGTGCCAGCAACCACGGACAGGGGGCGTTTGGCAATCAGCCCCAGCATTTT